This TCR beta chain was captured by sequencing in a study of T cell responses to AZD1222 COVID-19 vaccine. Findings of the study overall: Mapped onto spike, vaccine-associated CD4 TCRs spanned it and were dominant at 160-218 and 743-854. Spike-specific TCR breadth and depth rose after two AZD1222 doses. There were mostly white British donors and more females than males, and clonal diversity was possibly underestimated.

About this clone itself: Antigen specificity is unknown.

The ends were cut back, 1 base at V and 0 bases at J, with 7 bases in the middle. The CDR3 is 15 amino acids. CDR1 is LNHDA, CDR2 SQIVND, per germline (reference sequence). Clones were sequenced by immunoSEQ multiplex PCR, and TCRdb holds only the in-frame ones, with some missing. The sample lists roughly 150,000 clones, around nine tenths occurring once. The genes are TRBV19 and TRBJ1-5; unclear D gene. This TCR derives from an adult in good health. Sequencing used peripheral blood, obtained on day 0 of AZD1222 vaccination. The CDR3 bases are TGTGCCAGTAGTATAGGCCAGAATAGCAATCAGCCCCAGCATTTT. It is translated as CASSIGQNSNQPQHF.